These 17 T cell receptor beta chains share one sample of origin, sequenced in a study of blood T cell repertoires in COVID-19. The table came from immunoSEQ multiplex PCR; TCRdb's copy has only in-frame clones and leaves some out. The sample gives some 70,000 clones, around 82% of which show up once; about 6.9% is in the top ten. Sequenced input: peripheral blood. All receptors derive from a man aged 55 to 69 with acute or convalescent COVID-19.

This clone was detected a few times. The rearrangement uses TRBV7-2 and TRBJ1-2; D ambiguous. CDR1 and CDR2 from the germline V gene are SGHTA and FQGNSA. V lost 4 bases to trimming and J lost 4 bases, with 13 bases between them. The CDR3 is 14 residues long. CDR3 sequence: CASSSDSGGYGYTF. CDR3 DNA: TGTGCCAGCAGCTCCGATAGTGGAGGCTATGGCTACACCTTC. Complete variable domain (other parts from reference TRBV7-2 and TRBJ1-2): GAGVSQSPSNKVTEKGKDVELRCDPISGHTALYWYRQSLGQGLEFLIYFQGNSAPDKSGLPSDRFSAERTGGSVSTLTIQRTQQEDSAVYLCASSSDSGGYGYTFGSGTRLTVV.

This chain links TRBV7-2 with TRBJ1-3; D gene unclear. This CDR3 region has 16 residues. In germline, CDR1 is SGHTA, CDR2 FQGNSA. V gave up 5 bases and J gave up 0 bases, with 14 bases separating them. The CDR3 coding sequence is TGTGCCAGCAGCCCACGGGCGGGGTCCTCTGGAAACACCATATATTTT. This encodes CASSPRAGSSGNTIYF.

The chain couples TRBV29-1 to TRBJ1-1; D is uncertain. Germline CDR1 and CDR2: SQVTM and ANQGSEA. This CDR3 spans 11 amino acids. V was pared by 7 bases and J by 4 bases, with 10 bases between. CDR3 region: CSGLEGTEAFF. The CDR3, as DNA: TGCAGCGGACTTGAGGGCACTGAAGCTTTCTTT.

This clone is a singleton in its sample. The chain couples TRBV27 to TRBJ2-2, with 9 bases lining up with TRBD2. With V trimmed by 2 bases and J by 6 bases, 13 bases remained unmatched. Per germline, CDR1 MNHEY and CDR2 SMNVEV (reference sequence). The CDR3 loop spans 18 amino acids. CDR3 residues: CASSLRAGGSSYAGELFF. Here the CDR3 DNA reads TGTGCCAGCAGTTTAAGAGCGGGGGGATCCTCTTACGCCGGGGAGCTGTTTTTT.

This clone has just a few counts. J is TRBJ1-2 and V is TRBV5-1, with TRBD1 matching 8 bases. The CDR3 totals 14 residues. With V trimmed by 0 bases and J by 8 bases, 6 bases remained unmatched. Germline CDR1 and CDR2: SGHRS and YFSETQ. The CDR3 nucleotides are TGCGCCAGCAGCTTGGTGGACAGGGTGGACGGCTACACCTTC. Encoded protein: CASSLVDRVDGYTF.

The V and J genes are TRBV7-2 and TRBJ2-1, with TRBD2 identical over 14 bases. From germline, CDR1 is SGHTA and CDR2 FQGNSA. The CDR3 runs to 19 residues. With V trimmed by 5 bases and J by 0 bases, 9 bases remained unmatched. The CDR3 nucleotides are TGTGCCAGCAGCCCCTGGACTAGCGGGGGGCCCAGCTCCTACAATGAGCAGTTCTTC. It codes for CASSPWTSGGPSSYNEQFF.

The chain has TRBV19 and TRBJ2-3; 10 nucleotides align to TRBD1. The CDR3 totals 15 residues. Germline V CDR1 and CDR2: LNHDA, SQIVND (reference sequence). V shed 11 bases, J shed 1 base, and the junction held 9 bases outside the gene matches. The CDR3 protein is CASPRDRGRTDTQYF. In DNA form, the CDR3 reads TGTGCCTCCCCCCGGGACAGGGGACGCACAGATACGCAGTATTTT.

This chain joins TRBV6-4 and TRBJ2-5, with 10 bases identical to TRBD2. Germline lookup yields CDR1 MRHNA and CDR2 SNTAGT. The junction had 10 bases not matched to a gene; V was cut back by 6 bases and J by 3 bases. This CDR3 region has 16 residues. The CDR3 DNA is TGTGCCAGCAGCCCAGAACCTAGCGGGGGAAAAGAGACCCAGTACTTC. Its protein is CASSPEPSGGKETQYF.

This clone has only one observation. V usage is TRBV6-2 or TRBV6-3 and J usage is TRBJ2-1, with 15 bases that match TRBD2. Germline CDR1 MNHEY, CDR2 SVGEGT. V shed 5 bases and J 8 bases; nucleotides not matched to a gene: 13. This CDR3 comprises 18 residues. The chain's CDR3 is CASSTRTSGGAGRYEQFF. The CDR3, as DNA: TGTGCCAGCAGTACTAGGACTAGCGGGGGGGCCGGTCGCTATGAGCAGTTCTTC.

This chain links TRBV5-6 with TRBJ1-2; TRBD1 matches 8 bases. Germline-derived CDR1 and CDR2 are SGHDT and YYEEEE. This CDR3 has 15 amino acids. With V trimmed by 4 bases and J by 8 bases, 13 bases remained unmatched. The CDR3 here is CASSEPTGGAKGYTF. The CDR3 region has the DNA TGTGCCAGCAGCGAACCTACAGGGGGAGCAAAAGGCTACACCTTC.

The rearrangement uses TRBV2 and TRBJ1-2; possible D gene TRBD1, 5 bases. V was shortened by 3 bases and J by 1 base, with 9 bases between the two germline ends. The CDR3 loop spans 14 amino acids. Germline-derived CDR1 and CDR2 are SNHLY and FYNNEI. The CDR3 nucleotides read TGTGCCAGCAGTGAGACACAGGTTAACTATGGCTACACCTTC. As protein: CASSETQVNYGYTF.

The chain couples TRBV7-8 to TRBJ1-2, with D unclear. Germline V gene data show CDR1 as SGHVS and CDR2 as FQNEAQ. There are 14 residues in the CDR3. The germline V and J ends were trimmed by 1 base and 2 bases, with 8 bases remaining between them. This CDR3 reads CASSLGASNYGYTF. DNA for the CDR3: TGTGCCAGCAGCTTAGGGGCCTCAAACTATGGCTACACCTTC.

The chain has TRBV5-4 and TRBJ2-3; the match to TRBD2 covers 11 bases. With V trimmed by 4 bases and J by 4 bases, 8 bases remained unmatched. CDR3 length: 16 amino acids. CDR1 SGHNT and CDR2 YYREEE come from the germline V gene (reference sequence). CDR3 amino acids: CASSGGTSGDPDTQYF. The DNA for the CDR3 is TGTGCCAGCAGCGGTGGGACTAGCGGAGATCCAGATACGCAGTATTTT.

The genes are TRBV9 and TRBJ2-7; D gene ambiguous. This CDR3 spans 14 amino acids. Germline lookup yields CDR1 SGDLS and CDR2 YYNGEE. V was pared by 0 bases and J by 0 bases, with 7 bases between. The CDR3 here is CASSVVAGSYEQYF. The CDR3, as DNA: TGTGCCAGCAGCGTAGTGGCAGGCTCCTACGAGCAGTACTTC.

The chain joins TRBV30 to TRBJ2-1, with D unclear. V was clipped by 1 base and J by 0 bases, with 13 bases between them. Germline V gene data show CDR1 as GTSNPN and CDR2 as SVGIG (reference sequence). The CDR3 is 16 amino acids. The CDR3 sequence is CAWSGIASGSYNEQFF. CDR3 in DNA: TGTGCCTGGAGTGGAATCGCCTCAGGCTCCTACAATGAGCAGTTCTTC.

This clone came up once. V gene TRBV11-2 combines with J gene TRBJ1-6; 7 bases map to TRBD1. The junction had 3 bases not matched to a gene; V was cut back by 5 bases and J by 2 bases. This CDR3 has 15 residues. Germline loops: CDR1 SGHAT, CDR2 FQNNGV. This CDR3 is CASSETGAYNSPLHF. CDR3 DNA sequence: TGTGCCAGCAGCGAAACAGGGGCCTATAATTCACCCCTCCACTTT.

The rearrangement joins TRBV5-1 to TRBJ1-5; 9 bases match TRBD1. Germline V gene sequence: CDR1 SGHRS, CDR2 YFSETQ. The CDR3 runs to 18 residues. Unmatched junction bases numbered 13, after V lost 0 bases and J lost 6 bases. The CDR3 is CASSLAPLTGGEGQPQHF. The CDR3 nucleotides read TGCGCCAGCAGCTTGGCCCCTCTGACAGGGGGAGAGGGTCAGCCCCAGCATTTT.